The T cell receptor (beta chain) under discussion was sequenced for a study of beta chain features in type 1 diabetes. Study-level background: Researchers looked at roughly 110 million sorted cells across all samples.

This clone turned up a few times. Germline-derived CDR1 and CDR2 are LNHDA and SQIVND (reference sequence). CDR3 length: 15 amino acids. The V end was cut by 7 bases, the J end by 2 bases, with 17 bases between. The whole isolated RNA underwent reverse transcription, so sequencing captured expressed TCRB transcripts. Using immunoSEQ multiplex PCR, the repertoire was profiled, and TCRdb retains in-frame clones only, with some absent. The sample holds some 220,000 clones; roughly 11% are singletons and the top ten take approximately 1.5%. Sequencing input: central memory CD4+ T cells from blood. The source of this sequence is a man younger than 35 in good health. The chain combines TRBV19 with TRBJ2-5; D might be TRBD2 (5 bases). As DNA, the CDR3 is TGTGCCAGTACCCGGGGATGGGGAAAACAAGAGACCCAGTACTTC. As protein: CASTRGWGKQETQYF.